What follows are 18 T cell receptor beta chains derived from one specimen sequenced in a study of shared clonotypes between healthy human individuals. This table comes from immunoSEQ multiplex PCR, and its TCRdb copy is limited to in-frame clones, with some not included. The sample includes 950,000 to 1,200,000 clones, approximately 77% of them seen just once. The sequenced sample was memory CD4+ T cells from PBMCs. Stated subset: CD45RA-negative fraction. Every receptor here comes from a man in his late teens or twenties in good health. Some clones in this sample may be carry-over from other donors' samples.

This chain uses TRBV6-5 with TRBJ2-7; D is unclear. In germline, CDR1 is MNHEY, CDR2 SVGAGI. Deletions cut 6 bases from V and 3 bases from J, with 18 bases between. The length of the CDR3 is 15 residues. Here the CDR3 DNA reads TGTGCCAGCAGCCCCCAGTCTTCCGTAAACTACGAGCAGTACTTC. Protein: CASSPQSSVNYEQYF.

The chain recombines TRBV6-6 with TRBJ1-2; D gene uncertain. The CDR3 consists of 14 residues. The ends were cut back, 6 bases at V and 1 base at J, with 12 bases in the middle. CDR1 is MNHNY and CDR2 is SVGAGI in the germline V gene (reference sequence). CDR3: CASSSEGSNYGYTF. The CDR3 coding sequence is TGTGCCAGCAGCTCTGAGGGCAGTAACTATGGCTACACCTTC.

This sequence joins TRBV7-9 and TRBJ2-1, with 8 bases matching TRBD2. The CDR3 runs to 15 residues. V shed 3 bases and J 6 bases; nucleotides not matched to a gene: 7. CDR1 and CDR2 (germline): SEHNR, FQNEAQ (reference sequence). Written as DNA, the CDR3 is TGTGCCAGCAGCTTTACCGGGACTAGGGCCAATGAGCAGTTCTTC. It translates to CASSFTGTRANEQFF. The full variable domain, rest sourced from reference TRBV7-9 and TRBJ2-1, is DTGVSQNPRHKITKRGQNVTFRCDPISEHNRLYWYRQTLGQGPEFLTYFQNEAQLEKSRLLSDRFSAERPKGSFSTLEIQRTEQGDSAMYLCASSFTGTRANEQFFGPGTRLTVL.

This clone was seen once. V is TRBV10-3 and J is TRBJ2-7; the match to TRBD2 covers 8 bases. Unmatched junction bases numbered 6, after V lost 4 bases and J lost 4 bases. The CDR3 spans 14 residues. The germline gives CDR1 ENHRY, CDR2 SYGVKD. For the CDR3, the DNA is TGTGCCATCAGTGGTGGGAGCGGGAGTTACGAGCAGTACTTC. The encoded protein is CAISGGSGSYEQYF.

On this clone itself: The junction departs from germline at one end; a sequencing error may be responsible. This rearrangement joins TRBV19 to TRBJ2-5, with D unclear. CDR1 is LNHDA and CDR2 is SQIVND in the germline V gene (reference sequence). This CDR3 comprises 10 residues. CDR3 sequence reads: CASSGEAQYF. The CDR3 DNA follows: TGTGCCAGTAGTGGAGAGGCCCAGTACTTC.

The chain combines TRBV13 with TRBJ1-1, with D hard to call. Germline CDR1 and CDR2: PRHDT and FYEKMQ (reference sequence). The CDR3 is made up of 12 amino acids. With 7 bases removed from V and 2 bases from J, the gap between germline ends came to 8 bases. CDR3 nucleotides: TGTGCCAGCAAATGGGGTAACACTGAAGCTTTCTTT. As protein: CASKWGNTEAFF.

V usage is TRBV7-9 and J usage is TRBJ2-1; TRBD2 agrees at 12 bases. The junction had 9 bases not matched to a gene; V was cut back by 1 base and J by 8 bases. The V gene's germline CDR1 is SEHNR and CDR2 FQNEAQ (reference sequence). The CDR3 has 17 residues. The CDR3 nucleotides read TGTGCCAGCAGCTTAGGTCGGTCTAGCGGGAGGGAAGATGAGCAGTTCTTC. Amino acid sequence: CASSLGRSSGREDEQFF.

The gene calls are TRBV28 and TRBJ1-2; D unclear. Trimming left V 8 bases short and J 7 bases short, with 14 bases between. This CDR3 is 12 amino acids long. Germline CDR1 is MDHEN and CDR2 is SYDVKM. The CDR3 DNA reads as TGTGCCAGCCGATCGGGTGCTAGTGGCTACACCTTC. Protein product: CASRSGASGYTF.

V and J are TRBV4-2 and TRBJ2-2; TRBD2 matches 7 bases. Trimming removed 9 bases from V and 4 bases from J; junction bases left unmatched: 5. Germline V gene lookup returns CDR1 LGHNA and CDR2 YNFKEQ. This CDR3 spans 13 amino acids. The CDR3 sequence: CASRLALTGELFF. In DNA form, the CDR3 reads TGTGCCAGTAGACTAGCCCTCACCGGGGAGCTGTTTTTT.

The rearrangement joins TRBV19 to TRBJ2-2; D is ambiguous. The CDR3 totals 14 residues. Trimming shortened V by 3 bases and J by 5 bases, and 10 bases separated the two germline ends. Germline V gene lookup returns CDR1 LNHDA and CDR2 SQIVND (reference sequence). CDR3 protein: CASSIEYGTGELFF. The CDR3 bases are TGTGCCAGTAGTATTGAGTACGGGACCGGGGAGCTGTTTTTT.

V gene TRBV5-1 combines with J gene TRBJ2-3, with a possible D match to TRBD2 (6 bases). The germline V gene has CDR1 SGHRS and CDR2 YFSETQ. The CDR3 totals 14 residues. The V end lost 4 bases, the J end lost 5 bases, and 14 bases lay between the germline ends. CDR3 nucleotides: TGCGCCAGCAGCCAAGGGACTTCCGAAGATACGCAGTATTTT. Amino acids: CASSQGTSEDTQYF.

The chain uses TRBV9 and TRBJ2-5, with 7 bases identical to TRBD2. This CDR3 is 15 amino acids long. J gave up 2 bases and V 3 bases, and 7 bases lay outside the gene matches. The germline V gene encodes CDR1 SGDLS and CDR2 YYNGEE. CDR3 DNA sequence: TGTGCCAGCAGCGGATCCTGGGGGGGACAAGAGACCCAGTACTTC. This encodes CASSGSWGGQETQYF.

V gene TRBV19 combines with J gene TRBJ1-2; D is perhaps TRBD1 (6 bases). The CDR3 length is 13 residues. The ends were cut back, 3 bases at V and 8 bases at J, with 13 bases in the middle. Germline assignment: CDR1 LNHDA and CDR2 SQIVND (reference sequence). The CDR3 region is CASSMQGNSGYTF. CDR3 DNA: TGTGCCAGTAGTATGCAGGGGAATAGCGGCTACACCTTC.

This chain connects TRBV19 to TRBJ1-2; possibly TRBD1 for D (6 bases). V was trimmed by 7 bases and J by 4 bases, leaving 16 bases between them. This CDR3 has 14 residues. Germline V gives CDR1 LNHDA, CDR2 SQIVND (reference sequence). CDR3 loop: CASTPTWGPYGYTF. The CDR3 region has the DNA TGTGCCAGTACCCCCACCTGGGGGCCCTATGGCTACACCTTC.

V and J are TRBV4-3 and TRBJ2-2, with D perhaps matching TRBD1 (6 bases). Germline CDR1 LGHNA, CDR2 YSLEER. The CDR3 sequence is 17 residues long. V was shortened by 2 bases and J by 1 base, with 14 bases between the two germline ends. This chain's CDR3 is CASSQLTGTGNTGELFF. The DNA of the CDR3 is TGCGCCAGCAGCCAACTAACAGGGACGGGGAACACCGGGGAGCTGTTTTTT.

Points on this clone: The same CDR3 also results from other DNA sequences found in this sample. The chain employs TRBV28 and TRBJ1-5; TRBD1 is a possible D gene (6 bases). Trimming left V 3 bases short and J 3 bases short, with 12 bases between. The germline CDR1 and CDR2 sequences are MDHEN and SYDVKM. The CDR3 length is 15 residues. The DNA for the CDR3 is TGTGCCAGCAGTTTGCCGGGACAACTCAATCAGCCCCAGCATTTT. This codes for CASSLPGQLNQPQHF.

As for this clone: This may be a read error: a much more frequent sequence differs by one nucleotide. The chain has TRBV29-1 and TRBJ1-2, with 7 bases fitting TRBD1. The CDR3 sequence is 11 residues long. CDR1 is SQVTM and CDR2 is ANQGSEA in the germline V gene. The ends lost 7 bases at V and 7 bases at J; junction bases unmatched: 6. CDR3 loop: CSAGGTAGYTF. The CDR3 DNA is TGCAGCGCTGGAGGGACAGCTGGCTACACCTTC. The variable domain in full, completed from reference TRBV29-1 and TRBJ1-2, reads SAVISQKPSRDICQRGTSLTIQCQVDSQVTMMFWYRQQPGQSLTLIATANQGSEATYESGFVIDKFPISRPNLTFSTLTVSNMSPEDSSIYLCSAGGTAGYTFGSGTRLTVV.

The chain recombines TRBV7-7 with TRBJ2-1; 7 bases map to TRBD2. Per the germline V gene, CDR1 is SSHAT and CDR2 is FNYEAQ (reference sequence). With V trimmed by 3 bases and J by 6 bases, 5 bases remained unmatched. CDR3 size: 14 residues. The CDR3 DNA reads TGTGCCAGCAGCTTCGCCACTAGCGCCAATGAGCAGTTCTTC. This encodes CASSFATSANEQFF.